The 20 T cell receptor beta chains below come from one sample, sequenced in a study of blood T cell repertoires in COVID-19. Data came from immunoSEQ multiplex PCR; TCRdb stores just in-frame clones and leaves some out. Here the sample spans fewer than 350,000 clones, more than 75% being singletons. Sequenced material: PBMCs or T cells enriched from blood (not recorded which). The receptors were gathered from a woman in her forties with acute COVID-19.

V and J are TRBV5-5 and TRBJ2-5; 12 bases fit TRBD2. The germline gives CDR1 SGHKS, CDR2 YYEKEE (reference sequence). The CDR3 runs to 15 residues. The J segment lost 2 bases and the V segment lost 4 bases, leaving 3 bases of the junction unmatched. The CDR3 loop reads CASSGLAGGQETQYF. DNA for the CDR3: TGTGCCAGCAGCGGTCTAGCGGGGGGGCAAGAGACCCAGTACTTC.

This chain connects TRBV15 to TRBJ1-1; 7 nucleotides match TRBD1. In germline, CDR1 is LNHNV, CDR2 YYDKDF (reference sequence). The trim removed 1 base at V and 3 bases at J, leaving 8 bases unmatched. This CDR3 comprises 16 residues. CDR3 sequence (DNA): TGTGCCACCAGCAGAGTAGAGACAGGGTTCGACACTGAAGCTTTCTTT. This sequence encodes CATSRVETGFDTEAFF.

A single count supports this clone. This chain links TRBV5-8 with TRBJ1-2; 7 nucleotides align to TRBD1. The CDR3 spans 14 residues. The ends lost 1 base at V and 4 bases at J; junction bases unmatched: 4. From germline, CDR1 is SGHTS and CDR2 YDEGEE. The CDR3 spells CASSLRSGGYGYTF. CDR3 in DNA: TGTGCCAGCAGCTTGAGGTCAGGGGGCTATGGCTACACCTTC.

The CDR3 DNA reads TGTGCCAGCAGTTTTGGGCGCCGGCATCCCAAAAACATTCAGTACTTC. It encodes CASSFGRRHPKNIQYF. The chain has TRBV6-2 or TRBV6-3 and TRBJ2-4; D is undetermined. Per the germline V gene, CDR1 is MNHEY and CDR2 is SVGEGT. CDR3 length: 16 amino acids. The V end lost 4 bases, the J end lost 2 bases, and 15 bases lay between the germline ends.

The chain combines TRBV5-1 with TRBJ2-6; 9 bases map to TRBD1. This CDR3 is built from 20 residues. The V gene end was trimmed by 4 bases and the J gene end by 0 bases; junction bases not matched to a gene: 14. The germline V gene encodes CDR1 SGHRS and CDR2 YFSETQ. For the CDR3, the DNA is TGCGCCAGCAGCCCGGACAGGGGACGGCGGGTAAGCTCTGGGGCCAACGTCCTGACTTTC. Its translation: CASSPDRGRRVSSGANVLTF.

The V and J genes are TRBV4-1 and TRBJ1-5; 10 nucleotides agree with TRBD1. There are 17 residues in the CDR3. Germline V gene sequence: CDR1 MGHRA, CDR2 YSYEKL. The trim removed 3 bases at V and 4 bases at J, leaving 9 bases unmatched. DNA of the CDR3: TGCGCCAGCAGCCAGGGAGACAGGGGGCTTGGTAATCAGCCCCAGCATTTT. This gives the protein CASSQGDRGLGNQPQHF.

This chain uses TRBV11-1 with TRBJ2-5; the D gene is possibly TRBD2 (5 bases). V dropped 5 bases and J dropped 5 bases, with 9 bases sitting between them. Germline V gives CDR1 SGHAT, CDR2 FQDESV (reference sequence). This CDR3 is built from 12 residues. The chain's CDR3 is CASSALEETQYF. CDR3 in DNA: TGTGCCAGCAGCGCACTAGAGGAGACCCAGTACTTC.

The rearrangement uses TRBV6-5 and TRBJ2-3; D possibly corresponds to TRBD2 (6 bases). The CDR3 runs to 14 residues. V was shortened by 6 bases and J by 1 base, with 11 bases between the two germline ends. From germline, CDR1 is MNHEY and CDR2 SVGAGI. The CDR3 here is CASRSGTRTDTQYF. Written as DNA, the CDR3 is TGTGCCAGCAGAAGTGGGACTCGCACAGATACGCAGTATTTT.

As DNA, the CDR3 is TGTGCCATCAGTGAGTCGACTAGCACGGAGACCCAGTACTTC. Translation gives CAISESTSTETQYF. V usage is TRBV10-3 and J usage is TRBJ2-5; 7 bases agree with TRBD2. The CDR3 is made up of 14 amino acids. Germline lookup yields CDR1 ENHRY and CDR2 SYGVKD. Trimming cost V 0 bases and J 5 bases; bases outside gene matches: 3.

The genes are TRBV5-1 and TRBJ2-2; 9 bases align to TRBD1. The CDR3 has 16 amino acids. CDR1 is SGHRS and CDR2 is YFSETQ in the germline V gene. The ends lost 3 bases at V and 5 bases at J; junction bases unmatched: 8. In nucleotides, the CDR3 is TGCGCCAGCAGCTGGGGGGACAGGGTGGAGACCGGGGAGCTGTTTTTT. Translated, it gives CASSWGDRVETGELFF.

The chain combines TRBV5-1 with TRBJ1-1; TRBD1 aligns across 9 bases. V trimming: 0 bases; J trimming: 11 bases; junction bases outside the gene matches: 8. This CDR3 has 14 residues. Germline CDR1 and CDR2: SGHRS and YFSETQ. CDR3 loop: CASSLGDRAQRAFF. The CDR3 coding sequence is TGCGCCAGCAGCTTGGGGGACAGGGCGCAAAGGGCTTTCTTT.

The CDR3 protein is CASSEYSVRTITYNEQFF. In DNA, the CDR3 is TGTGCCAGCAGTGAGTATTCAGTGCGGACTATCACCTACAATGAGCAGTTCTTC. The chain couples TRBV6-4 to TRBJ2-1; possibly TRBD2 for D (6 bases). Germline values: CDR1 MRHNA, CDR2 SNTAGT. V lost 3 bases to trimming and J lost 2 bases, with 20 bases between them. The CDR3 runs to 18 residues.

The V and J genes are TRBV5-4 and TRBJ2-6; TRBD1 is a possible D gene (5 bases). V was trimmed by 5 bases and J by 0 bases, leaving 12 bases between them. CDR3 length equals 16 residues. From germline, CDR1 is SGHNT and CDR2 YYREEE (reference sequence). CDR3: CASSSAQGSGANVLTF. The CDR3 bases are TGTGCCAGCAGTTCCGCTCAGGGCTCTGGGGCCAACGTCCTGACTTTC. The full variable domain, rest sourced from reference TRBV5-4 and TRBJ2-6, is ETGVTQSPTHLIKTRGQQVTLRCSSQSGHNTVSWYQQALGQGPQFIFQYYREEENGRGNFPPRFSGLQFPNYSSELNVNALELDDSALYLCASSSAQGSGANVLTFGAGSRLTVL.

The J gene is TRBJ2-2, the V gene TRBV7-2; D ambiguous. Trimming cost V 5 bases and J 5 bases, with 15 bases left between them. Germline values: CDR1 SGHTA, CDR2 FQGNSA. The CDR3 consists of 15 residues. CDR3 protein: CASSARNPVTGELFF. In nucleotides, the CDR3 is TGTGCCAGCAGCGCCAGGAACCCAGTGACCGGGGAGCTGTTTTTT.

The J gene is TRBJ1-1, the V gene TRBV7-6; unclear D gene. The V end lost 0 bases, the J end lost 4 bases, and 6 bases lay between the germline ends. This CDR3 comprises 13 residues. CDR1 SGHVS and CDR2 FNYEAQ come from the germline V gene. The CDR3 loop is CASSLAAATEAFF. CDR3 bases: TGTGCCAGCAGCTTAGCGGCCGCCACTGAAGCTTTCTTT.

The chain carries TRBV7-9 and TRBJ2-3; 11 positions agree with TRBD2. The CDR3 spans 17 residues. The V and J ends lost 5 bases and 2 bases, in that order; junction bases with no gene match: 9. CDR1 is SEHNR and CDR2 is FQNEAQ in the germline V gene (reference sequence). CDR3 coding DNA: TGTGCCAGCAGCCAGTCGTTACTAGCGGGGGACACAGATACGCAGTATTTT. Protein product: CASSQSLLAGDTDTQYF.

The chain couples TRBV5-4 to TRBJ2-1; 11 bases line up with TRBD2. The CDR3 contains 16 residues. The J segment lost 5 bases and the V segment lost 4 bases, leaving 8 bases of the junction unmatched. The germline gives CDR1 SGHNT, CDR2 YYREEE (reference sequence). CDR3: CASSNLAGGTDNEQFF. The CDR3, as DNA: TGTGCCAGCAGCAATCTAGCGGGGGGCACGGACAATGAGCAGTTCTTC.

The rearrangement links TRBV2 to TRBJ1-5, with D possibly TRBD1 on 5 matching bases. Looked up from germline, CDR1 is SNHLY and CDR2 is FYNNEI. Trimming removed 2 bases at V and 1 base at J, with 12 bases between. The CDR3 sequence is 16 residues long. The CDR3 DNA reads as TGTGCCAGCAGTGAATGGTCCGGGGGGAGCAATCAGCCCCAGCATTTT. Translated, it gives CASSEWSGGSNQPQHF.

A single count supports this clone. Here the CDR3 reads CASSVLAGGIYNEQFF. DNA for the CDR3: TGTGCCAGCAGTGTATTAGCGGGAGGGATCTACAATGAGCAGTTCTTC. This chain connects TRBV27 to TRBJ2-1; the match to TRBD2 covers 11 bases. Germline V CDR1 and CDR2: MNHEY, SMNVEV (reference sequence). The CDR3 runs 16 residues. V trimming: 5 bases; J trimming: 3 bases; junction bases outside the gene matches: 6.

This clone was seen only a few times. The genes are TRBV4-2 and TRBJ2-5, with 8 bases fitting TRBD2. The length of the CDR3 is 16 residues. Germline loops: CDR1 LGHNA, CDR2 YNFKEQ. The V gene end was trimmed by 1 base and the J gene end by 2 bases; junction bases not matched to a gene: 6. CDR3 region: CASSQVGGRTQETQYF. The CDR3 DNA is TGTGCCAGCAGCCAAGTAGGCGGGAGGACTCAAGAGACCCAGTACTTC.